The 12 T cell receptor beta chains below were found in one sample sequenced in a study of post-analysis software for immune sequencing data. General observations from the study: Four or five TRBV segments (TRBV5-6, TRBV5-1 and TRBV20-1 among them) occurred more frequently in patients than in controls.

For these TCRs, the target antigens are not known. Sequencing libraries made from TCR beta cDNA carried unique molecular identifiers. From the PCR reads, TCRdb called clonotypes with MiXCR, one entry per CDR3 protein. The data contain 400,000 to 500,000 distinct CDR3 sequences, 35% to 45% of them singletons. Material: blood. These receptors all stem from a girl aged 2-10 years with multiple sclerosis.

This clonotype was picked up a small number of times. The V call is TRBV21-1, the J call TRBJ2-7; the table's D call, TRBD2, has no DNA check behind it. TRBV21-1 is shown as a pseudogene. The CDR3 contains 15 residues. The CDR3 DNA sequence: TGTGCCAGCAGCCACCTAGCGGGAGTATTCTACGAGCAGTACTTC. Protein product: CASSHLAGVFYEQYF.

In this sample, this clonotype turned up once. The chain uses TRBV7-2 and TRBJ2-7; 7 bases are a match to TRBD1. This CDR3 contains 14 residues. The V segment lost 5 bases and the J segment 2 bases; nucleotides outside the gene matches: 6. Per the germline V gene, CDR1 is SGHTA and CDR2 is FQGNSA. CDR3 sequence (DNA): TGTGCCAGCAGCCTGGGACAGAGGACCTACGAGCAGTACTTC. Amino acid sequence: CASSLGQRTYEQYF.

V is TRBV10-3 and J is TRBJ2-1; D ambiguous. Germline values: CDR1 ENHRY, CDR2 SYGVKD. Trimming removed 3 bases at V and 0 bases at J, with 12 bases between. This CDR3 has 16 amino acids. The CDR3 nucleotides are TGTGCCATCAGTGACCGGGCCGGAACCTCCTACAATGAGCAGTTCTTC. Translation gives CAISDRAGTSYNEQFF.

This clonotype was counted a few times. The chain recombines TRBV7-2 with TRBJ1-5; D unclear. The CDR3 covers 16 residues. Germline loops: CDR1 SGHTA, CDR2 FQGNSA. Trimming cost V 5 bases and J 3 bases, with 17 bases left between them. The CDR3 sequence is CASSGSHRNDNQPQHF. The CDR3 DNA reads TGTGCCAGCAGCGGCTCCCACCGGAATGACAATCAGCCCCAGCATTTT.

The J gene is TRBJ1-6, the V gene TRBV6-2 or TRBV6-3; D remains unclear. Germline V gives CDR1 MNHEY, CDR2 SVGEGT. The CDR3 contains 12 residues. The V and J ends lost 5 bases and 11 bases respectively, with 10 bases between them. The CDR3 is CASSEDGTPLHF. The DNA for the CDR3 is TGTGCCAGCAGTGAGGATGGGACACCCCTCCACTTT.

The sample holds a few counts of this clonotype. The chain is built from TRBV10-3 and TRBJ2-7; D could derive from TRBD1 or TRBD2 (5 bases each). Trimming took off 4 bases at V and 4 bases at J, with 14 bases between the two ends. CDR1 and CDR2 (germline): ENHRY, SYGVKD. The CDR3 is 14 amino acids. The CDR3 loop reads CAISGGRETYEQYF. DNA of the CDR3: TGTGCCATCAGTGGTGGCAGGGAGACTTACGAGCAGTACTTC.

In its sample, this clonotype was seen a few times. Here the CDR3 reads CASSTNPPGQGNGYTF. The DNA for the CDR3 is TGTGCCAGCAGCACAAATCCCCCGGGACAGGGAAATGGCTACACCTTC. The chain links TRBV3-1 to TRBJ1-2; TRBD1 matches at 9 bases. This CDR3 is 16 amino acids long. CDR1 and CDR2 from the germline V gene are LGHDT and YNNKEL (reference sequence). V dropped 5 bases and J dropped 6; count of bases not matched to a gene: 13. Based on the CDR3 plus reference TRBV3-1 and TRBJ1-2, the full variable domain is DTAVSQTPKYLVTQMGNDKSIKCEQNLGHDTMYWYKQDSKKFLKIMFSYNNKELIINETVPNRFSPKSPDKAHLNLHINSLELGDSAVYFCASSTNPPGQGNGYTFGSGTRLTVV.

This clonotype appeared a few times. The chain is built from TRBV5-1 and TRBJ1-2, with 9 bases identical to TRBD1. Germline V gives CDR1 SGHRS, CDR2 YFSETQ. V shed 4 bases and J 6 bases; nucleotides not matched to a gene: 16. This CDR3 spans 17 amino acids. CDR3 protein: CASSRGQGGVNEDGYTF. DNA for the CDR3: TGCGCCAGCAGCCGGGGACAGGGCGGAGTGAACGAGGATGGCTACACCTTC.

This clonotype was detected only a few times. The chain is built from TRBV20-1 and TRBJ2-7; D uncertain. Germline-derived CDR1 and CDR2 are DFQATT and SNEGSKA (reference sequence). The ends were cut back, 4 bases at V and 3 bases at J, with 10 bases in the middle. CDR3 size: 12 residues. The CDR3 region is CSAKVLVYEQYF. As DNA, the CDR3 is TGCAGTGCTAAGGTTCTGGTCTACGAGCAGTACTTC.

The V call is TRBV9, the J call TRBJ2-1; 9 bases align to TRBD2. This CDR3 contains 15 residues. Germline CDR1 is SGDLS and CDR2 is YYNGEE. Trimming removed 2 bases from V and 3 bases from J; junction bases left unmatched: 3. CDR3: CASSVNSGGYNEQFF. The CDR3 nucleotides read TGTGCCAGCAGCGTCAATAGCGGGGGCTACAATGAGCAGTTCTTC.

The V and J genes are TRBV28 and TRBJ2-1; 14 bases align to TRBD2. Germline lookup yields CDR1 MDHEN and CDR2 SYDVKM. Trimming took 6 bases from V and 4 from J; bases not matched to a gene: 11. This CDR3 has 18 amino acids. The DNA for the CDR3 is TGTGCCAGCAGGACGGGAGGACTAGCGGGAGGCCAATACAATGAGCAGTTCTTC. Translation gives CASRTGGLAGGQYNEQFF. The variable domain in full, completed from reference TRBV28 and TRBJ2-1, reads DVKVTQSSRYLVKRTGEKVFLECVQDMDHENMFWYRQDPGLGLRLIYFSYDVKMKEKGDIPEGYSVSREKKERFSLILESASTNQTSMYLCASRTGGLAGGQYNEQFFGPGTRLTVL.

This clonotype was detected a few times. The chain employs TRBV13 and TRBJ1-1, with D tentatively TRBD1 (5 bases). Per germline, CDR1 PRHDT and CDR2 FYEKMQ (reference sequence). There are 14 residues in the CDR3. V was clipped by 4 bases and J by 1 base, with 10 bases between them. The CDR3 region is CASSYPTENTEAFF. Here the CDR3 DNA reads TGTGCCAGCAGCTACCCGACAGAGAACACTGAAGCTTTCTTT.